Presented here are 3 T cell receptor beta chains from one specimen sequenced in a study of CD8 T cells in Susac syndrome. When the RNA was reverse transcribed, random hexamers were used with an input of roughly 0.45 to 1 ug. MiXCR was run by TCRdb on the immunoSEQ multiplex PCR reads, yielding one entry per CDR3 protein. The sample consists of approximately 170,000 distinct CDR3 sequences, roughly 94% of them appearing once. Sequencing used CD4+ T cells from PBMCs. The receptors originated from a human donor with multiple sclerosis.

The chain recombines TRBV7-9 with TRBJ2-7; D possibly corresponds to TRBD1 (5 bases). Germline V lookup: CDR1 SEHNR, CDR2 FQNEAQ (reference sequence). This CDR3 spans 13 amino acids. V lost 3 bases to trimming and J lost 5 bases, with 11 bases between them. Written as DNA, the CDR3 is TGTGCCAGCAGCTTTTTACAGGTTGACGAGCAGTACTTC. Translated, it gives CASSFLQVDEQYF.

The chain carries TRBV15 and TRBJ2-5; D call uncertain. Germline CDR1 is LNHNV and CDR2 is YYDKDF (reference sequence). The CDR3 runs to 11 residues. Deletions cut 5 bases from V and 2 bases from J, with 3 bases between. The CDR3 region is CATSSQETQYF. CDR3 DNA sequence: TGTGCCACCAGCTCTCAAGAGACCCAGTACTTC.

The V call is TRBV27, the J call TRBJ1-2; D possibly corresponds to TRBD1 (6 bases). The V and J ends lost 8 bases and 3 bases respectively, with 19 bases between them. The CDR3 has 15 amino acids. CDR1 MNHEY and CDR2 SMNVEV come from the germline V gene (reference sequence). The CDR3 bases are TGTGCCAGCTCAACCCTGAGGGGGAAGGACTATGGCTACACCTTC. Amino acids: CASSTLRGKDYGYTF.